The 26 T cell receptor beta chains given below trace back to one sample, sequenced in a study of a mutant IDH1 vaccine in newly diagnosed glioma. Time point specified: week 11, during vaccination. The content of each vaccine dose was 300 ug of mutant IDH1 20-mer peptide, and topical imiquimod accompanied it. For these receptors, no antigen is known. TCRdb keeps only in-frame clones here, not all; method: immunoSEQ multiplex PCR. The sample yields some 59,000 clones, 75% to 90% seen once. Sequencing was performed on PBMCs, taken from a glioma patient whose treatment included an IDH1 peptide vaccine. The receptors originated from a man aged 35-49 years with glioma.

The chain has TRBV6-5 and TRBJ1-2; D gene uncertain. The CDR3 runs 16 residues. CDR1 and CDR2 (germline): MNHEY, SVGAGI. Deletions cut 4 bases from V and 0 bases from J, with 15 bases between. CDR3 sequence reads: CASSSAAEIANYGYTF. CDR3 DNA: TGTGCCAGCAGTTCCGCCGCGGAAATAGCTAACTATGGCTACACCTTC.

The chain recombines TRBV19 with TRBJ2-2; no definite D call. With 3 bases removed from V and 0 bases from J, the gap between germline ends came to 8 bases. This CDR3 spans 15 amino acids. CDR1 is LNHDA and CDR2 is SQIVND in the germline V gene (reference sequence). CDR3 DNA sequence: TGTGCCAGTAGTATCCCGCGAGCGAACACCGGGGAGCTGTTTTTT. Translating gives CASSIPRANTGELFF.

This chain links TRBV5-8 with TRBJ2-3; 8 bases are shared with TRBD1. V gave up 0 bases and J gave up 5 bases; unmatched junction bases: 5. CDR3 length: 15 amino acids. Germline CDR1 reads SGHTS; CDR2 reads YDEGEE. In DNA, the CDR3 is TGTGCCAGCAGCTTGGGGACAGGGTCCGGAGATACGCAGTATTTT. This codes for CASSLGTGSGDTQYF.

This chain links TRBV2 with TRBJ2-7, with 9 bases matching TRBD2. Unmatched junction bases numbered 9, after V lost 2 bases and J lost 4 bases. The CDR3 extends over 16 amino acids. In germline, CDR1 is SNHLY, CDR2 FYNNEI. CDR3 DNA: TGTGCCAGCAGTGAAATTCCGTCCAGCGGGAGGTACGAGCAGTACTTC. Translated: CASSEIPSSGRYEQYF. Based on the CDR3 plus reference TRBV2 and TRBJ2-7, the full variable domain is EPEVTQTPSHQVTQMGQEVILRCVPISNHLYFYWYRQILGQKVEFLVSFYNNEISEKSEIFDDQFSVERPDGSNFTLKIRSTKLEDSAMYFCASSEIPSSGRYEQYFGPGTRLTVT.

The chain recombines TRBV27 with TRBJ1-5; possibly TRBD1 for D (5 bases). Germline values: CDR1 MNHEY, CDR2 SMNVEV (reference sequence). The CDR3 covers 15 residues. The ends were cut back, 4 bases at V and 1 base at J, with 11 bases in the middle. The CDR3: CASSSAWGSNQPQHF. CDR3 bases: TGTGCCAGCAGTTCCGCATGGGGGAGCAATCAGCCCCAGCATTTT.

The CDR3 region has the DNA TGTGCCAGCAGCCCACAGGTGAGCTCCTACAATGAGCAGTTCTTC. Translating it yields CASSPQVSSYNEQFF. The chain links TRBV7-9 to TRBJ2-1, with TRBD1 as a possible D gene (5 bases). The CDR3 extends over 15 amino acids. The V end lost 5 bases, the J end lost 0 bases, and 11 bases lay between the germline ends. Per the germline V gene, CDR1 is SEHNR and CDR2 is FQNEAQ (reference sequence).

The J gene is TRBJ2-5, the V gene TRBV28; 8 bases fit TRBD1. Trimming took 3 bases from V and 4 from J; bases not matched to a gene: 7. CDR1 is MDHEN, CDR2 SYDVKM, per germline. The CDR3 has 15 amino acids. The CDR3 reads CASSFQGARGETQYF. The CDR3, as DNA: TGTGCCAGCAGTTTTCAGGGGGCGCGTGGAGAGACCCAGTACTTC.

In DNA, the CDR3 is TGTGCCATCAGACCGGGACAGGGCCAAGAGACCCAGTACTTC. As protein: CAIRPGQGQETQYF. The chain employs TRBV10-3 and TRBJ2-5; 9 bases map to TRBD1. There are 14 residues in the CDR3. Unmatched junction bases numbered 3, after V lost 6 bases and J lost 1 base. Germline V gene sequence: CDR1 ENHRY, CDR2 SYGVKD.

The V call is TRBV18, the J call TRBJ1-6; D remains unclear. This CDR3 region has 14 residues. Per the germline V gene, CDR1 is KGHSH and CDR2 is LQKENI. The V gene lost 3 bases and the J gene lost 7 bases, with 10 bases spanning the gap. CDR3 in DNA: TGTGCCAGCTCACCGGGCAGGCCAAATTCACCCCTCCACTTT. This codes for CASSPGRPNSPLHF.

This sequence joins TRBV11-2 and TRBJ2-5; D is possibly TRBD2 (5 bases). The CDR3 has 13 amino acids. V was clipped by 3 bases and J by 7 bases, with 12 bases between them. Germline-derived CDR1 and CDR2 are SGHAT and FQNNGV. The CDR3 DNA sequence: TGTGCCAGCAGCTTGGAAAGGGAGCTGACCCAGTACTTC. Protein sequence: CASSLERELTQYF.

The genes are TRBV21-1 and TRBJ2-5. TRBV21-1 is annotated as a pseudogene. The CDR3 has 14 residues. In DNA, the CDR3 is TGTGCCAGCAGCAAAGAAGAGGGGCGGGAGACCCAGTACTTC. Translating it yields CASSKEEGRETQYF.

This chain joins TRBV10-3 and TRBJ2-7; 14 bases align to TRBD2. Germline V gene lookup returns CDR1 ENHRY and CDR2 SYGVKD. The ends lost 11 bases at V and 3 bases at J; junction bases unmatched: 3. The CDR3 consists of 13 residues. The CDR3 here is CAVGLAGDYEQYF. The CDR3 DNA reads TGTGCCGTGGGACTAGCGGGGGACTACGAGCAGTACTTC.

The chain has TRBV6-6 and TRBJ2-7, with no clear D. The CDR3 is 11 residues long. Germline V gives CDR1 MNHNY, CDR2 SVGAGI (reference sequence). With 6 bases removed from V and 1 base from J, the gap between germline ends came to 4 bases. CDR3 nucleotide sequence: TGTGCCAGCAGGTTGTCCTACGAGCAGTACTTC. This translates into CASRLSYEQYF.

V gene TRBV19 combines with J gene TRBJ2-7; D gene uncertain. The CDR3 consists of 15 residues. Between the trimmed V and J ends, which lost 7 bases and 0 bases, there was a span of 16 bases. Germline CDR1 is LNHDA and CDR2 is SQIVND (reference sequence). In DNA, the CDR3 is TGTGCCAGTACCCCTGACCGCCAAAGCTCCTACGAGCAGTACTTC. Translated, it gives CASTPDRQSSYEQYF.

This clone was recorded only once. The chain links TRBV5-6 to TRBJ2-1; 8 nucleotides align to TRBD1. The V segment lost 0 bases and the J segment 8 bases; nucleotides outside the gene matches: 4. This CDR3 spans 14 amino acids. Germline loops: CDR1 SGHDT, CDR2 YYEEEE. CDR3 bases: TGTGCCAGCAGCTTGGCCAGGGGGCCGGATGAGCAGTTCTTC. Translating it yields CASSLARGPDEQFF.

The chain links TRBV18 to TRBJ1-2; D unclear. CDR3 size: 14 residues. Germline CDR1 KGHSH, CDR2 LQKENI. Trimming cost V 3 bases and J 0 bases, with 8 bases left between them. In DNA form, the CDR3 reads TGTGCCAGCTCACCGGGGAGGGCTAACTATGGCTACACCTTC. Its translation: CASSPGRANYGYTF. Combining the CDR3 with reference TRBV18 and TRBJ1-2 gives the whole variable domain NAGVMQNPRHLVRRRGQEARLRCSPMKGHSHVYWYRQLPEEGLKFMVYLQKENIIDESGMPKERFSAEFPKEGPSILRIQQVVRGDSAAYFCASSPGRANYGYTFGSGTRLTVV.

The V gene is TRBV5-6, the J gene TRBJ1-6; no firm D call. CDR3 length: 15 residues. The ends were cut back, 2 bases at V and 7 bases at J, with 13 bases in the middle. Germline loops: CDR1 SGHDT, CDR2 YYEEEE. The CDR3, as DNA: TGTGCCAGCAGCTTCCTTGGCGTAGGGAATTCACCCCTCCACTTT. Translating gives CASSFLGVGNSPLHF.

The chain is built from TRBV19 and TRBJ2-5, with 8 nucleotides matching TRBD2. CDR1 LNHDA and CDR2 SQIVND come from the germline V gene (reference sequence). V shed 10 bases, J shed 5 bases, and the junction held 9 bases outside the gene matches. This CDR3 has 13 residues. The CDR3 reads CATSGGDQETQYF. In DNA, the CDR3 is TGTGCCACCTCCGGGGGGGATCAGGAGACCCAGTACTTC.

This chain uses TRBV5-1 with TRBJ1-1; D remains ambiguous. With 3 bases removed from V and 3 bases from J, the gap between germline ends came to 9 bases. CDR3 length equals 13 residues. The germline V gene has CDR1 SGHRS and CDR2 YFSETQ. The DNA of the CDR3 is TGCGCCAGCAGCTCTAAGGGAGACACTGAAGCTTTCTTT. This gives the protein CASSSKGDTEAFF.

The chain joins TRBV11-2 to TRBJ2-5, with D perhaps TRBD2 (6 bases). Germline V lookup: CDR1 SGHAT, CDR2 FQNNGV. The V end lost 3 bases, the J end lost 7 bases, and 18 bases lay between the germline ends. The CDR3 sequence is 15 residues long. The CDR3 loop is CASSFVRGGPGTQYF. In DNA, the CDR3 is TGTGCCAGCAGCTTCGTGCGGGGCGGCCCGGGGACCCAGTACTTC.

The V call is TRBV5-4, the J call TRBJ1-6; no clear D gene. This CDR3 is 14 amino acids long. Germline CDR1 is SGHNT and CDR2 is YYREEE (reference sequence). The V gene lost 0 bases and the J gene lost 3 bases, with 4 bases spanning the gap. In DNA form, the CDR3 reads TGTGCCAGCAGCTTGGGACACTATAATTCACCCCTCCACTTT. Its translation: CASSLGHYNSPLHF.

The CDR3 DNA reads as TGTGCCAGCAGCATTATAACAGGGGGACGCTCTGGAAACACCATATATTTT. Amino acid sequence: CASSIITGGRSGNTIYF. The chain carries TRBV7-9 and TRBJ1-3; 8 bases map to TRBD1. Trimming removed 5 bases from V and 0 bases from J; junction bases left unmatched: 9. This CDR3 has 17 residues. Germline V CDR1 and CDR2: SEHNR, FQNEAQ (reference sequence).

The chain uses TRBV23-1 and TRBJ1-3, with a possible D match to TRBD1 (5 bases). TRBV23-1 is labeled an ORF, and its function is uncertain. With 0 bases removed from V and 0 bases from J, the gap between germline ends came to 9 bases. The CDR3 is 16 amino acids. CDR3 coding DNA: TGCGCCAGCAGTCAATCGGGGGGGATCTCTGGAAACACCATATATTTT. Protein sequence: CASSQSGGISGNTIYF.

V gene TRBV6-1 combines with J gene TRBJ2-2, with 8 bases that match TRBD2. This CDR3 region has 14 residues. CDR1 is MNHNS, CDR2 SASEGT, per germline. The trim removed 3 bases at V and 3 bases at J, leaving 0 bases unmatched. The CDR3 DNA sequence: TGTGCCAGCAGTGAGACTAGCGACACCGGGGAGCTGTTTTTT. Residues: CASSETSDTGELFF.

J is TRBJ1-1 and V is TRBV18; possibly TRBD1 for D (5 bases). CDR1 is KGHSH, CDR2 LQKENI, per germline. The CDR3 is 14 residues long. The V and J ends lost 6 bases and 3 bases respectively, with 14 bases between them. The CDR3 here is CASSPGGAHTEAFF. For the CDR3, the DNA is TGTGCCAGCTCCCCCGGAGGGGCCCACACTGAAGCTTTCTTT.

The V and J genes are TRBV10-1 and TRBJ1-1; TRBD1 might be the D (5 bases). The germline V gene has CDR1 WNHNN and CDR2 SYGVQD (reference sequence). This CDR3 comprises 14 residues. V shed 2 bases and J shed 2 bases, with 9 bases lying between them. In DNA form, the CDR3 reads TGCGCCAGCAGTGAGCCTCAGGGTAACACTGAAGCTTTCTTT. This gives the protein CASSEPQGNTEAFF.